Listed here are 11 T cell receptor beta chains from one sample, sequenced in a study of T cells in women clearing cervical HPV infection. The data were produced by immunoSEQ multiplex PCR, yet TCRdb's version contains in-frame clones alone and is incomplete. This listing includes approximately 31,000 clones. Sequencing was done on a sample of blood buffy coat. Receptors originate from a woman between 18 and 75 years old with a cervical HPV16 infection that either progressed to CIN3+ or cleared (not recorded which).

A remark on this clone: Sequencing ends 3 residues short of the CDR3 end; the germline J gene provides the rest. This chain connects TRBV20-1 to TRBJ2-1; 7 nucleotides align to TRBD2. V dropped 0 bases and J dropped 4; count of bases not matched to a gene: 6. The germline gives CDR1 DFQATT, CDR2 SNEGSKA (reference sequence). The CDR3 loop spans 15 amino acids. CDR3 DNA, as far as it was read: TGCAGTGCTAGAGATAGGCGGGAGAGGTACAATGAG. Translation: CSARDRRERYNE. The complete CDR3 protein is CSARDRRERYNEQFF.

Concerning this clone: Read sequence stops 3 residues before the CDR3 end, and the germline J gene provides the missing end. The chain uses TRBV27 and TRBJ2-7, with 9 bases identical to TRBD1. The CDR3 extends over 13 amino acids. J gave up 6 bases and V 7 bases, and 7 bases lay outside the gene matches. CDR1 and CDR2 from the germline V gene are MNHEY and SMNVEV (reference sequence). CDR3 in amino acids: CASTPGQGFEQYF. The DNA read from the CDR3 is TGTGCCAGCACCCCCGGACAGGGGTTCGAG.

Points on this clone: The read is 3 residues too short to cover the CDR3 end, so that end is filled in from the germline J gene. V gene TRBV11-2 combines with J gene TRBJ2-7; 9 bases are shared with TRBD1. The ends lost 6 bases at V and 3 bases at J; junction bases unmatched: 6. The CDR3 totals 14 residues. In germline, CDR1 is SGHAT, CDR2 FQNNGV. The part of the CDR3 DNA that was read is TGTGCCAGCAGTCCGGACAGGGGAAACTACGAG. It translates to CASSPDRGNYE. The full-length CDR3 reads as CASSPDRGNYEQYF. The whole variable domain, remainder taken from reference TRBV11-2 and TRBJ2-7, is EAGVAQSPRYKIIEKRQSVAFWCNPISGHATLYWYQQILGQGPKLLIQFQNNGVVDDSQLPKDRFSAERLKGVDSTLKIQPAKLEDSAVYLCASSPDRGNYEQYFGPGTRLTVT.

To note about this clone: The read terminates 3 residues before the CDR3 end, so the remaining end is supplied by the germline J gene. The V call is TRBV19, the J call TRBJ2-1; D is undetermined. From germline, CDR1 is LNHDA and CDR2 SQIVND (reference sequence). The germline V and J ends were trimmed by 3 bases and 6 bases, with 21 bases remaining between them. This CDR3 has 17 amino acids. CDR3: CASSIIDTTINGNEQFF. The DNA read from the CDR3 is TGTGCCAGTAGTATTATTGACACGACGATTAATGGCAATGAG.

The CDR3: CASSMSGVAEAFF. The covered CDR3 bases are TGTGCCAGTAGTATGTCGGGGGTCGCTGAA. The gene calls are TRBV19 and TRBJ1-1; TRBD1 is a possible D gene (5 bases). The read ends 3 residues early relative to the CDR3; the germline J gene fills the gap. CDR3 length: 13 residues. CDR1 and CDR2 from the germline V gene are LNHDA and SQIVND (reference sequence). V lost 3 bases, J lost 6 bases, and 11 bases lay in between.

Turning to this clone: The read halts 3 residues ahead of the CDR3 end, with the missing end drawn from the germline J gene. This sequence joins TRBV12-5 and TRBJ2-1, with TRBD1 identical over 12 bases. The CDR3 contains 15 residues. J lost 7 bases, V lost 4 bases, and 5 bases had no gene match. The V gene's germline CDR1 is LGHNT and CDR2 FRNRAP. CDR3 bases read: TGTGCTAGTGGTTCGGGACAGGGGGCAGCAAATGAG. The encoded protein is CASGSGQGAANE. The complete CDR3 reads CASGSGQGAANEQFF.

As regards this clone: At one of its ends the junction is not consistent with the germline gene, which may arise from a read error. The missing CDR3 end, 3 residues past where the read stops, is filled in from the germline J gene. The chain uses TRBV4-2 and TRBJ2-1; weak D call: TRBD2 (5 bases). The CDR3 is 16 amino acids. CDR1 and CDR2 (germline): LGHNA, YNFKEQ. CDR3 DNA (partial): TGCGCCAGCAGCCGTACTCTGTACGGGGTACCCAATGAG. The encoded protein is CASSRTLYGVPNE. The whole CDR3 sequence is CASSRTLYGVPNEQFF.

Concerning this clone itself: The CDR3 goes on 3 residues after the read ends, and that part is filled in from the germline J gene. The chain couples TRBV7-6 to TRBJ2-3; 7 positions agree with TRBD1. The germline V gene has CDR1 SGHVS and CDR2 FNYEAQ. The CDR3 length is 13 residues. CDR3 amino acids: CASSQTGLETQYF. CDR3 bases read: TGTGCCAGCAGCCAGACAGGGCTGGAGACG.

Concerning this clone: Read sequence stops 3 residues before the CDR3 end, and the germline J gene provides the missing end. The V gene is TRBV7-6, the J gene TRBJ1-1; D gene ambiguous. With 4 bases removed from V and 3 bases from J, the gap between germline ends came to 9 bases. Germline V gene lookup returns CDR1 SGHVS and CDR2 FNYEAQ. The CDR3 covers 13 residues. The sequenced CDR3 bases are TGTGCCAGCAGCTCTCAGGTAGACACTGAA. It is translated as CASSSQVDTE. The complete CDR3 sequence is CASSSQVDTEAFF.

CDR3 DNA, as far as it was read: TGTGCCAGCAGCTTCAACAGGGCTGGTGAAAAA. Translation: CASSFNRAGEK. The CDR3 reads in full as CASSFNRAGEKLFF. The J gene is TRBJ1-4, the V gene TRBV7-2; a possible D gene is TRBD1 (6 bases). The read gets to within 3 residues of the CDR3 end, and the germline J gene fills in the rest. The CDR3 is 14 residues long. Trimming cost V 3 bases and J 7 bases, with 12 bases left between them. Germline CDR1 is SGHTA and CDR2 is FQGNSA.

In the case of this clone: The sequenced fragment ends 3 residues before the CDR3 boundary, so the rest is inferred from the germline J gene. The chain couples TRBV6-2 or TRBV6-3 to TRBJ2-3, with 9 bases lining up with TRBD2. The CDR3 spans 16 residues. CDR1 is MNHEY, CDR2 SVGEGT, per germline. J gave up 2 bases and V 0 bases, and 3 bases lay outside the gene matches. CDR3 region: CASSYSPSGATDTQYF. CDR3 DNA, as far as it was read: TGTGCCAGCAGTTACTCACCTAGCGGGGCCACAGATACG.